This T cell receptor (beta chain) was obtained from a study of blood T cell repertoires in COVID-19. Study information: Whether acute or convalescent, the COVID-19 samples came from the United States, Italy and Spain.

V lost 8 bases to trimming and J lost 6 bases; unmatched junction nucleotides: 5. This CDR3 region has 13 residues. Germline V gene lookup returns CDR1 LGHDT and CDR2 YNNKEL (reference sequence). Profiled with immunoSEQ multiplex PCR; TCRdb holds only in-frame clones, not every one. The profile shows about 220,000 clones, 84% of them singletons. What was sequenced was peripheral blood. The TCR sequence derives from a man in his fifties with active or convalescent COVID-19. The chain couples TRBV3-1 (or the pseudogene TRBV3-2) to TRBJ2-1; TRBD1 agrees at 9 bases. Written as DNA, the CDR3 is TGTGCCAGCCGGACAGGGGTTTCCAATGAGCAGTTCTTC. Its protein is CASRTGVSNEQFF.